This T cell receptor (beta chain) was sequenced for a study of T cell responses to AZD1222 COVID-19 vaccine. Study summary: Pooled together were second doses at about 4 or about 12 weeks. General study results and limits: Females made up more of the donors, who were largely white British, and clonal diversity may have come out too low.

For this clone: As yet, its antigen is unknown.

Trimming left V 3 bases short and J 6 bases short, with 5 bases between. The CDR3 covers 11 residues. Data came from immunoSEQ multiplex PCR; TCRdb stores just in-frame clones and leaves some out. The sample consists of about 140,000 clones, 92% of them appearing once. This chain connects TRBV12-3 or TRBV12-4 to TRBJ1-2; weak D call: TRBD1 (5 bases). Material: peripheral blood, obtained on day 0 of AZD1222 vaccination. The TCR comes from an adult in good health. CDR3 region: CASSLGDGYTF. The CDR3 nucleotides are TGTGCCAGCAGTTTGGGGGATGGCTACACCTTC.